The 6 T cell receptor beta chains below all came from one sample that was sequenced in a study of T-cell reconstitution after alpha-beta-depleted transplantation in children (dated by TCRdb to 2016 to 2018). Receptors were amplified or captured by PCR. The sample was run on an Illumina HiSeq 2500. TCR libraries were prepared with molecular barcoding, using unique molecular identifiers to normalize TCRbeta repertoire quantification. Starting from the raw public reads, TCRdb applied fastp trimming at Q25, assembled clones with MiXCR and retained in-frame beta chains. Identical CDR3 proteins give one entry, which carries the most common genes and DNA. The table for this sample lists roughly 170,000 distinct CDR3 sequences; approximately 6.8% of them were counted only once. Roughly 3% of the sample belongs to the ten largest clones. The sample consisted of PBMCs from the stem cell graft donor, taken from the stem cell graft. The receptor source for this set is a human donor who donated a stem cell graft to a child with Wiskott-Aldrich syndrome.

The V call is TRBV27, the J call TRBJ2-7; 8 bases map to TRBD2. Germline V lookup: CDR1 MNHEY, CDR2 SMNVEV (reference sequence). V trimming: 3 bases; J trimming: 1 base; junction bases outside the gene matches: 5. CDR3 length equals 15 residues. CDR3 DNA: TGTGCCAGCAGTTTCGAGGGCGGGGGGTCCTACGAGCAGTACTTC. Amino acid sequence: CASSFEGGGSYEQYF.

This clonotype was recorded at least ten times. V is TRBV19 and J is TRBJ2-1, with 10 bases lining up with TRBD2. Germline values: CDR1 LNHDA, CDR2 SQIVND (reference sequence). The V and J ends lost 11 bases and 5 bases, in that order; junction bases with no gene match: 6. This CDR3 comprises 13 residues. CDR3 loop: CAAGLAHHNEQFF. The CDR3 nucleotides read TGTGCCGCGGGACTAGCGCACCACAATGAGCAGTTCTTC.

This clonotype was observed a handful of times. V is TRBV5-1 and J is TRBJ2-2, with D unresolved. The V gene lost 4 bases and the J gene lost 0 bases, with 10 bases spanning the gap. The length of the CDR3 is 15 residues. From germline, CDR1 is SGHRS and CDR2 YFSETQ. The CDR3 here is CASSPRAPNTGELFF. CDR3 nucleotide sequence: TGCGCCAGCAGCCCCCGTGCACCGAACACCGGGGAGCTGTTTTTT.

In this sample, this clonotype turned up many times. V usage is TRBV11-2 and J usage is TRBJ1-6; no firm D call. Germline lookup yields CDR1 SGHAT and CDR2 FQNNGV. This CDR3 comprises 13 residues. V shed 0 bases and J shed 7 bases, with 4 bases lying between them. The CDR3: CASSLDWNSPLHF. CDR3 in DNA: TGTGCCAGCAGCTTAGATTGGAATTCACCCCTCCACTTT.

The chain couples TRBV14 to TRBJ2-1; TRBD2 agrees at 10 bases. The CDR3 covers 16 residues. Germline CDR1 and CDR2: SGHDN and FVKESK. Germline trimming cut 4 bases from V and 2 bases from J; bases unmatched to any gene: 5. In DNA form, the CDR3 reads TGTGCCAGCAGCCTACTAGCGGGGTCGACCTACAATGAGCAGTTCTTC. Protein product: CASSLLAGSTYNEQFF.

The V and J genes are TRBV5-1 and TRBJ2-2; 11 bases are shared with TRBD1. V trimming: 4 bases; J trimming: 4 bases; junction bases outside the gene matches: 9. This CDR3 has 17 amino acids. The V gene's germline CDR1 is SGHRS and CDR2 YFSETQ. The CDR3 reads CASSEPWTGGFTGELFF. The CDR3 DNA reads as TGCGCCAGCAGCGAGCCCTGGACAGGGGGCTTCACCGGGGAGCTGTTTTTT.